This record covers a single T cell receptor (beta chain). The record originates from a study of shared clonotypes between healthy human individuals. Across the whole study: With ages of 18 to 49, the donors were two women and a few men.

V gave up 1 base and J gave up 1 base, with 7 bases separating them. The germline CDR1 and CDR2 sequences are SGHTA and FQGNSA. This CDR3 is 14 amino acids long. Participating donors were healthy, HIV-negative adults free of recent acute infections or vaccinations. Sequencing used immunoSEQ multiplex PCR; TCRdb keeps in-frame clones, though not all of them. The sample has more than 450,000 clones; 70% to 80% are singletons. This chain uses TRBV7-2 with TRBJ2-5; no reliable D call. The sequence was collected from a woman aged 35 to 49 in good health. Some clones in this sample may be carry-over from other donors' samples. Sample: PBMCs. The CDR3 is CASSLGPAQETQYF. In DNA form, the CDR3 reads TGTGCCAGCAGCTTAGGGCCGGCCCAAGAGACCCAGTACTTC.